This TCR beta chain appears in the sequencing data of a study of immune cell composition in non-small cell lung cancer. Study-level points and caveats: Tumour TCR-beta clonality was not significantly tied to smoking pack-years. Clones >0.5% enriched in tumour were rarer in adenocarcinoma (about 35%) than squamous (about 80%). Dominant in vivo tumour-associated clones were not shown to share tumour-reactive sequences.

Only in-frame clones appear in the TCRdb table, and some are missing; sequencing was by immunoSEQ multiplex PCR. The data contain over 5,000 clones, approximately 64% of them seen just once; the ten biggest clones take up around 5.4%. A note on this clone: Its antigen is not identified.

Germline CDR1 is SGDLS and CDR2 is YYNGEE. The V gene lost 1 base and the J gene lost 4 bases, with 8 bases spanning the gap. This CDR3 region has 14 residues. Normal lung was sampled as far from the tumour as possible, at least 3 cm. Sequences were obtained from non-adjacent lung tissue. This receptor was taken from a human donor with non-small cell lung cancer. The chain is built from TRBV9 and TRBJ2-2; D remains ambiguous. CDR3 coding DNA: TGTGCCAGCAGCGTACTCCTATTCACCGGGGAGCTGTTTTTT. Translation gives CASSVLLFTGELFF.